A single T cell receptor beta chain is shown here with its context. What it binds is unknown. A v3.0 immunoSEQ assay was performed at survey level. For each individual sample, sequencing targeted about 35,000-50,000 T-cell genomes. Here immunoSEQ multiplex PCR was the method, and the copy in TCRdb shows in-frame clones only, minus some. The table shows 25,000 to 30,000 clones, with 90% occurring only once. The data originate from a study of long-term antiretroviral therapy in people with HIV. Germline V CDR1 and CDR2: SGHTA, FQGNSA. The CDR3 spans 14 residues. V lost 2 bases to trimming and J lost 5 bases; unmatched junction nucleotides: 2. There were about 1-10 million cryopreserved PBMC in the samples before DNA extraction. Overall study results and limits: Specimen acquisition occurred between about 2003 and 2017, potentially under older ART regimens. CDR3 lengths in HIV samples spanned a narrower range than controls.

The sequencing used unsorted PBMCs, collected 3.2 years before starting antiretroviral therapy. The clonotype comes from a man aged 50 to 60 with HIV. The chain carries TRBV7-2 and TRBJ1-5, with 8 positions matching TRBD1. CDR3 bases: TGTGCCAGCAGCTTAAACAGGGGGGATCAGCCCCAGCATTTT. The encoded protein is CASSLNRGDQPQHF.